This TCR beta chain originates from a study of blood T cell repertoires in COVID-19. The CDR3 has 14 residues. Looked up from germline, CDR1 is SQVTM and CDR2 is ANQGSEA. V shed 7 bases and J 1 base; nucleotides not matched to a gene: 5. Sequenced by immunoSEQ multiplex PCR; TCRdb stores in-frame clones only, minus some. Here the sample spans 250,000 or so clones, around four fifths being singletons. The genes are TRBV29-1 and TRBJ1-1; 11 bases fit TRBD1. The sequence derives from a man aged 55 to 70 with acute or convalescent COVID-19. Source material: peripheral blood. CDR3 protein: CSGGQGARNTEAFF. The CDR3 DNA reads TGCAGCGGCGGACAGGGGGCAAGGAACACTGAAGCTTTCTTT.